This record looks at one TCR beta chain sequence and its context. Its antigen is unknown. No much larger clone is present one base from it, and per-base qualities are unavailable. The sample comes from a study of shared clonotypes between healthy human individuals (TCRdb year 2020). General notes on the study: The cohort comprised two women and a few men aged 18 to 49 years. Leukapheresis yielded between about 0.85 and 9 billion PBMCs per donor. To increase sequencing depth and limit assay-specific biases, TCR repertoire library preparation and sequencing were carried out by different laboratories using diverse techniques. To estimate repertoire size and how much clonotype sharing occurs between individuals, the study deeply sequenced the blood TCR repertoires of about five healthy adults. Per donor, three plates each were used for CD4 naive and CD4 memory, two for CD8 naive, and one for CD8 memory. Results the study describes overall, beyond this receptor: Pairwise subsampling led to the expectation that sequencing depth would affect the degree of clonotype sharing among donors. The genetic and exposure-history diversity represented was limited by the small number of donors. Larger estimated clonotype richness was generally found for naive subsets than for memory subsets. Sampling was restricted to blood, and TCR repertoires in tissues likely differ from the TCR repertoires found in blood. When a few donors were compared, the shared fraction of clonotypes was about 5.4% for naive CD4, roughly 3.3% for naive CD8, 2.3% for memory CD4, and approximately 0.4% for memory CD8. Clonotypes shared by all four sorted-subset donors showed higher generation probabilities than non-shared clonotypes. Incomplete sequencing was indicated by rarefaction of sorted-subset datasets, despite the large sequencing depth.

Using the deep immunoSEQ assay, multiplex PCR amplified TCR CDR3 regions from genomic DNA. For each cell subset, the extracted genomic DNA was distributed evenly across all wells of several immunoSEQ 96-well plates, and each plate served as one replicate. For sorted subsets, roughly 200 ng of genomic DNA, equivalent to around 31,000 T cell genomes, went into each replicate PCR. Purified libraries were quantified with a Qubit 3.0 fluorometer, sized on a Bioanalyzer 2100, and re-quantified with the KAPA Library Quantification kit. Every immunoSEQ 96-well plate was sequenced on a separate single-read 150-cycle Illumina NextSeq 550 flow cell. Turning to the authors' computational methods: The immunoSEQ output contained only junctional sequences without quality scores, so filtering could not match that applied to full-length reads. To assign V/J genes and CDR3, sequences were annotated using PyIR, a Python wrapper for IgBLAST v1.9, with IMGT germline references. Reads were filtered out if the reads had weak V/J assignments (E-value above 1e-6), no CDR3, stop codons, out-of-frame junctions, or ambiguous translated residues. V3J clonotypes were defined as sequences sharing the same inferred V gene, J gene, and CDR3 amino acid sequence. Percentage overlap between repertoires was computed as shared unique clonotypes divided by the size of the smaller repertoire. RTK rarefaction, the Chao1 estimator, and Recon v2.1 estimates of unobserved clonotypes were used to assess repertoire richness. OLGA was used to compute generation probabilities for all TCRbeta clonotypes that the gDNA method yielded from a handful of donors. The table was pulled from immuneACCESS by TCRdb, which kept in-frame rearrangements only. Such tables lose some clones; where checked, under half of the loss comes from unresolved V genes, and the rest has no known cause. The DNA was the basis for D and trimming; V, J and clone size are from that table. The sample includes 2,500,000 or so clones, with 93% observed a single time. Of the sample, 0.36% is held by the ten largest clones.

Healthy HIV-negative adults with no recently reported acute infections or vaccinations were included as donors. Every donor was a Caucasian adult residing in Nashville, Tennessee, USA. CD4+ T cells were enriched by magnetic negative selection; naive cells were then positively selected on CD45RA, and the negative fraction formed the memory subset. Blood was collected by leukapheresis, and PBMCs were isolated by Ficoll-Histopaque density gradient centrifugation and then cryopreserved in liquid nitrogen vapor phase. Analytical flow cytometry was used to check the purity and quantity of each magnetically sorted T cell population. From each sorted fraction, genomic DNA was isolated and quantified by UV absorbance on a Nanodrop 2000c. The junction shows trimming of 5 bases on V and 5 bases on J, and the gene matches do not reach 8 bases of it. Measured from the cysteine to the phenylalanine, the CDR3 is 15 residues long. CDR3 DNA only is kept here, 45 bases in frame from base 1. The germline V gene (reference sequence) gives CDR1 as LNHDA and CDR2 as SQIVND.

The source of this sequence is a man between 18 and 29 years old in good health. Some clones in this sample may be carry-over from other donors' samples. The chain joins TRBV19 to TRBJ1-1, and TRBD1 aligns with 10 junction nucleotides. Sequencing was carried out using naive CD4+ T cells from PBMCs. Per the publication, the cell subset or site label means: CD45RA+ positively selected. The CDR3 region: CASSGRTGGMTEAFF. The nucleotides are TGTGCCAGTAGTGGACGGACAGGGGGTATGACTGAAGCTTTCTTT.